Presented here are 14 T cell receptor beta chains from one specimen sequenced in a study of T cell clusters in autoimmune cytopenias. TRB was amplified from roughly 270 ng of peripheral blood genomic DNA per sample. Multiplex touch-down PCR amplified TRB using TRB-A and TRB-B pools in one tube. One entry per CDR3 protein, without DNA, is what TCRdb gives after re-calling the multiplex PCR reads. Found here are some 7,400 distinct CDR3 sequences; the top ten clones hold 22%. These data also featured in a second study, about T cell repertoires in aging, cancer and after chemotherapy.

Sequencing used peripheral blood. Receptors were obtained from a human donor in good health.

V and J are TRBV29-1 and TRBJ2-2; TCRdb designates TRBD1, a call that cannot be tested without DNA. The CDR3 loop spans 16 amino acids. Germline V gives CDR1 SQVTM, CDR2 ANQGSEA. The CDR3 is CSVDSGTGRRTGELFF.

This clonotype is labeled large (0.1 to 1%) based on frequency. The V and J genes are TRBV27 and TRBJ2-1; TCRdb's assignment of TRBD1 cannot be checked, as there is no DNA. CDR1 MNHEY and CDR2 SMNVEV come from the germline V gene (reference sequence). The length of the CDR3 is 15 residues. CDR3: CASSFWGEPFGEQFF.

This chain joins TRBV24-1 and TRBJ2-3; TCRdb gives TRBD1 as the D gene, but with no DNA this cannot be confirmed. The CDR3 is 15 amino acids. Germline CDR1 is KGHDR and CDR2 is SFDVKD. CDR3: CATSDRTGLVDTQYF.

This chain joins TRBV27 and TRBJ2-5. This CDR3 has 14 residues. Germline lookup yields CDR1 MNHEY and CDR2 SMNVEV (reference sequence). The CDR3 is CASSLNRVQETQYF.

This chain joins TRBV5-4 and TRBJ2-5; TCRdb picks TRBD2, but there is no DNA to check that call. The CDR3 runs 14 residues. Germline V CDR1 and CDR2: SGHNT, YYREEE (reference sequence). The CDR3: CASSLLAGRETQYF.

This sequence joins TRBV27 and TRBJ1-4; the TCRdb D gene call, TRBD1, has no DNA to confirm it. The CDR3 runs to 15 residues. CDR1 MNHEY and CDR2 SMNVEV come from the germline V gene (reference sequence). The CDR3: CASSSGVTGLGRLFF.

The chain combines TRBV5-1 with TRBJ2-7; TCRdb proposes TRBD1, but this gene call is untestable without DNA. Per germline, CDR1 SGHRS and CDR2 YFSETQ. The CDR3 is 16 amino acids. CDR3 region: CASSSGTGRIAYEQYF.

This clonotype registers medium-sized (0.01 to 0.1%) by frequency. The V gene is TRBV6-5, the J gene TRBJ2-2; TCRdb reports TRBD1, a call that lacks DNA to check it against. The germline V gene has CDR1 MNHEY and CDR2 SVGAGI. The CDR3 consists of 15 residues. CDR3 sequence reads: CASRIDRGLTGELFF.

The genes are TRBV19 and TRBJ2-1; TCRdb calls TRBD1, which cannot be checked without DNA. The CDR3 length is 16 residues. In germline, CDR1 is LNHDA, CDR2 SQIVND (reference sequence). This CDR3 is CASSIREATGPNEQFF.

This clonotype is medium-sized by frequency. This chain uses TRBV19 with TRBJ2-1; TCRdb indicates TRBD1, and absent DNA this call remains unverified. Germline CDR1 reads LNHDA; CDR2 reads SQIVND (reference sequence). This CDR3 is built from 16 residues. CDR3 in amino acids: CASSPTPGAGYNEQFF.

The J gene is TRBJ1-5, the V gene TRBV12-3 or TRBV12-4; the D gene TCRdb calls, TRBD1, cannot be checked with no DNA. The CDR3 length is 17 residues. The CDR3 spells CASNLGGQTYSNQPQHF.

Frequency places this clonotype as medium-sized (0.01 to 0.1%). The rearrangement links TRBV19 to TRBJ2-1; the TRBD1 assignment by TCRdb is unverifiable without DNA. Looked up from germline, CDR1 is LNHDA and CDR2 is SQIVND (reference sequence). This CDR3 is built from 16 residues. Here the CDR3 reads CASSMSTGRRYNEQFF.

The chain has TRBV13 and TRBJ2-3; TCRdb picks TRBD1, but there is no DNA to check that call. Germline V gene data show CDR1 as PRHDT and CDR2 as FYEKMQ (reference sequence). This CDR3 has 16 residues. The CDR3 is CASSYKGGGFTDTQYF.

The chain joins TRBV6-1 to TRBJ1-5; absent DNA, TCRdb's TRBD1 call cannot be checked. Germline assignment: CDR1 MNHNS and CDR2 SASEGT. CDR3 length: 14 residues. The CDR3 sequence: CASSESRGDQPQHF.